This T cell receptor (beta chain) derives from a study of cytomegalovirus exposure and HLA in healthy donors (dated 2017 in TCRdb). Describing the broader study: An earlier analysis of about 530 of the donors reported about 280 Gb of sequence data and 117 million unique TCR beta sequences obtained from about 200 million T cells. About 320 gigabases of sequencing data and 70 million to 100 million unique TCR sequences were included in an early release covering 550 to 800 HLA-typed donors. Of the approximately 400 genotyped donors, roughly 80% were placed in the genetic ancestry cluster associated with self-reported Caucasian donors. The study was designed to test whether signatures of past pathogen exposure could be identified by cataloging public T cell receptors. The study used immunosequencing to profile the T cell repertoires of about 670 subjects and linked those repertoires to cytomegalovirus serostatus. Along with the approximately 650-subject first cohort, a separate validation cohort of over a hundred different subjects was used. High-throughput TCR immunosequencing, statistical association of individual TCRs with disease status, and machine learning were combined to predict cytomegalovirus infection status. A later analysis re-analyzed previously published TCR beta repertoires from about 600 donors and added high-resolution HLA genotyping to study TCR occurrence patterns. Rather than using new phenotypic data, the later analysis identified candidate immune exposures from TCR beta sequences and from how often those sequences occurred across donors. An earlier analysis of several hundred of the donors applied high-throughput TCR beta sequencing to assess whether each TCR beta V gene segment acted as functional or pseudogenic. Alongside the repertoire data, information on donor age, sex, ethnicity and CMV serostatus was compiled. Genome-wide SNP genotypes for about 65% of the 666 donors were used in a later genetic analysis, which treated that subset as a discovery cohort. All discovery cohort repertoires had been generated on a single sequencing platform. HLA typing included class I and class II loci at four-digit resolution. The number of donors typed differed by locus, with about 629-640 for A, B, C, DRB1 and DQB1, roughly 520 for DQA1, 600 to 610 for DPA1, and some 440 for DPB1. Because of strong linkage in the cohort, roughly five DR-DQ haplotypes were treated as single units for association and clustering. Across around 400 genotyped donors of the cohort, an average of about 220,000 unique TCR beta nucleotide sequences per donor were sequenced, and 15% to 20% of those sequences were non-productive. Points the paper makes about the study in general: In the study, around 150 TCR beta chains were listed as associated with cytomegalovirus. When HLA alleles, especially DR and DQ, strongly co-occurred, attributing TCR associations to individual alleles was difficult. Because some donors lacked HLA typing at each locus, the association tests relied only on the typed subset. In a later analysis, TCR association rates were found to vary across HLA loci, with the most associated TCRs seen for DRB1 alleles and the fewest for HLA-C alleles. A few of the identified cytomegalovirus-associated TCR beta chains were confirmed in vitro to be specific for cytomegalovirus antigens. The cohort was sequenced for TCR beta chains only, and without alpha or paired-chain data the features that could be detected were limited. Most TCR sequences were seen in very few donors, while some public TCRs were found in many individuals. It was suggested by the authors that the approach could potentially be generalized to other disease states and immunological phenotypes. Several of the top co-occurrence clusters appeared to be linked to parvovirus B19, influenza, CMV and Epstein-Barr virus, according to a later analysis. A cluster of highly shared sequence variants was judged likely to represent a technical artifact of the sequencing pipeline. V-gene and J-gene trimming of TCR beta chains was associated with a missense DCLRE1C variant in a later genetic analysis, and the association was replicated in an independent cohort. CMV serostatus was the only immune exposure information available for the cohort. Some IMGT-functional V segments, including TRBV6-2 and TRBV6-3, could not be distinguished by the 87-base-pair reads and were therefore excluded. Sequencing depth was assumed to be roughly uniform across donors in the presence/absence analyses, though that assumption may not hold. A later analysis associated some 17,000 TCR beta sequences with specific HLA alleles at a false discovery rate of 0.05. In a later genetic analysis, fewer N-insertions in productive TCRs were reported among donors in an Asian-associated ancestry cluster than the 666-donor mean. An earlier analysis of around 600 of the donors showed that most TCR beta V segments appeared in productive rearrangements either about 87% or about 30% of the time, which broadly matched IMGT annotations. Cytomegalovirus status was reported to be diagnosed by the classifier with high specificity and sensitivity in both the original and validation cohorts. Linkage disequilibrium might explain the correlated functional status among segregating V segments, but an unknown experimental factor could not be ruled out. Compared with equally common non-associated chains, HLA-associated TCR beta chains in a later analysis were more clonally expanded and had lower generation probabilities. According to a later analysis, most CMV-associated TCR beta chains appeared to be HLA-restricted, and the HLA associations seemed to be driven largely by CMV exposure. A further reported finding was that TCR beta sequences accurately predicted the HLA-A and HLA-B alleles for most subjects in the first cohort. Over 15 rarely observed V segments, including chromosome 9 orphons, were excluded from the earlier analysis of approximately 500 of the donors because counts were too low.

The library was produced with the immunoSEQ multiplex PCR assay. The multiplex PCR relied on a mix of 60 forward primers for TCR Vbeta segments and 13 reverse primers for TCR Jbeta segments. The CDR3 region of rearranged TCR beta genes was amplified from genomic DNA by a multiplex PCR assay. The amplified TCR beta libraries were sequenced on the Illumina HiSeq System as 87-base-pair reads. Regarding the original processing steps: A later analysis counted approximately 84 million unique TCR beta chains across the 690 or so repertoires, and roughly 11 million of these chains were shared by at least two donors. Raw reads were error-corrected and collapsed into unique sequences by a nearest-neighbor algorithm in which closely related sequences were merged to remove PCR and sequencing errors. Alignment of CDR3 sequences to IMGT reference sequences was used to assign V, D and J gene segments. For a sequence to be retained, a match of at least six nucleotides was required to both a V gene segment and a J gene segment. Rearrangements were classified as productive when the CDR3 lacked stop codons and remained in frame with V and J, and all other rearrangements were classified as non-productive. CDR3 was defined by IMGT convention, running from the second conserved V-encoded cysteine to the conserved J-encoded phenylalanine. In an earlier analysis of just under 600 of the donors, sequences lacking an unambiguous match to a single V gene segment were excluded. In an earlier analysis of roughly 500 of the donors, V segments were called functional above 56.7% productive rearrangements and were called segregating when the between-donor standard deviation exceeded 5%. A statistical classification framework was built for diagnosing cytomegalovirus status from the catalog of TCR beta chain sequences. V and J gene assignment, in a later analysis, came from comparing TCR nucleotide sequences with IMGT/GENE-DB human TR gene sequences. A later analysis assigned CDR3 sequences and most-parsimonious VDJ recombination scenarios with the TCRdist pipeline. In a later analysis, each TCR beta chain was defined by its CDR3 amino acid sequence together with its V-gene family, and reads lacking a unique V-gene family were excluded. In a later analysis, 450 to 600 highly shared, low-generation-probability nucleotide sequences were removed to address suspected cross-contamination and a sequencing artifact. For each public chain, a later analysis derived a clonal expansion index from normalized ranks of inferred template counts within each repertoire. A later analysis computed generation probabilities with a VDJ recombination model fitted to out-of-frame rearrangements, and checked the results against IGoR. In a later analysis, hypergeometric tests were used to score TCR-TCR, TCR-HLA and TCR-CMV co-occurrence, with a repertoire-size bias correction applied to TCR pairs. False discovery rates were estimated in a later analysis by permuting HLA or CMV assignments 20 times. A later analysis grouped co-occurring TCRs with DBSCAN, adding TCRdist sequence similarity when clustering within HLA-allele-positive subsets. For co-occurrence clustering, repertoires with fewer than 30,000 or more than 120,000 public chains were excluded, along with a handful of repertoires with anomalous nucleotide sharing. TCRdb retrieved this table from immuneACCESS and kept in-frame rearrangements only. Not all clones are present; in checked studies, unresolved V genes account for under half, and no reason is known for the remainder. V and J calls and clone size are those listed in that table; D and trimming were worked out from the DNA. The sample table lists some 250,000 clones, over 80% of them with a count of one. Around 5.4% of the sample comes from the top ten.

A word on this clone: Its antigen target is currently unknown. Base qualities are missing; no much larger clone stands one base away.

For this chain, trimming is 5 bases at the V end and 3 bases at the J end, and the number of junction bases without a gene match is 21. From its cysteine to its phenylalanine, the CDR3 spans 19 amino acids. Only the CDR3 DNA is retained, 57 bases long and in frame from the first base. The CDR1 and CDR2 encoded by the germline V gene (reference sequence) are SEHNR and FQNEAQ. In total, roughly 670 healthy bone marrow donors made up the cohort. At the time of sampling, all cohort members were nominally healthy, though unrecorded immune exposures were likely present. The donor tested CMV seropositive and was one of the 289 seropositive cohort members. A peripheral blood sample was collected from each donor, and TCR beta sequencing was performed on peripheral blood mononuclear cells. The Qiagen DNeasy Blood Extraction Kit was used to extract genomic DNA from the blood cell samples.

The receptor's source is a woman aged 40-49 years in good health and CMV-seropositive. The V gene is TRBV7-9 and the J gene is TRBJ2-7; 8 bases in the middle match TRBD2. The sequenced material came from PBMCs. This receptor has the CDR3 CASSPTWTTSAHGNYEQYF. Read as DNA, the sequence is TGTGCCAGCAGCCCTACCTGGACGACTAGCGCCCATGGGAACTACGAGCAGTACTTC.